A selection of T cell receptor beta chains follows, all from one sample in a study of T-cell reconstitution after alpha-beta-depleted transplantation in children. MiXCR was run by TCRdb on the PCR reads, yielding one entry per CDR3 protein. The data contain approximately 420,000 distinct CDR3 sequences, approximately 10% of them singletons. This specimen consisted of PBMCs from the stem cell graft donor, obtained from the stem cell graft. These receptors were obtained from a human donor who donated a stem cell graft to a child with acute myeloid leukemia. Each CDR3 is given with its conserved first and last residue. Fields, in order: D gene, J gene, V gene, clone size, CDR3 DNA, CDR3 protein. The D gene is left open where the match is weak. Only some rows state a clone size, as once, few, many or a class for expanded clones.

>TRBD2|TRBJ2-1|TRBV4-1|many
TGCGCCAGCAGCCAAGAAGAATTAGCGGGGGGCCAGGGGCTTTACAATGAGCAGTTCTTC
CASSQEELAGGQGLYNEQFF
>NA|TRBJ1-2|TRBV7-9|NA
TGTGCCAGCAGACTTGACGGAAGAGATGGCTACACCTTC
CASRLDGRDGYTF
>NA|TRBJ1-4|TRBV18|NA
TGTGCCAGCTCACCACCGGGGAATACTAATGAAAAACTGTTTTTT
CASSPPGNTNEKLFF
>NA|TRBJ2-1|TRBV7-9|few
TGTGCCAGCAGCTTACGAGGGACCAGCTCCTACAATGAGCAGTTCTTC
CASSLRGTSSYNEQFF
>NA|TRBJ2-1|TRBV27|NA
TGTGCCAGCAGTTTGCTGGATCCCTACAATGAGCAGTTCTTC
CASSLLDPYNEQFF
>NA|TRBJ1-4|TRBV5-1|few
TGCGCCAGCAGCCAAACAGGGACTGCAACTAATGAAAAACTGTTTTTT
CASSQTGTATNEKLFF
>TRBD1|TRBJ2-3|TRBV30|few
TGTGCCTGGACCGGGACAGAGTCCCCAGATACGCAGTATTTT
CAWTGTESPDTQYF
>NA|TRBJ2-3|TRBV4-1|few
TGCGCCAGCAGCCGAGATGGGGGCGGCACAGATACGCAGTATTTT
CASSRDGGGTDTQYF
>NA|TRBJ2-7|TRBV20-1|NA
TGCAGTGCTAGAGATCGCGGGGGCGGCTACGAGCAGTACTTC
CSARDRGGGYEQYF
>TRBD2|TRBJ2-3|TRBV4-2|NA
TGTGCCAGCAGCCAAGGCGGGGTAGCGGGAGAGTTCCCAGATACGCAGTATTTT
CASSQGGVAGEFPDTQYF
>NA|TRBJ2-2|TRBV12-3/TRBV12-4|few
TGTGCCAGCACTAAACTGGGGGGAGGCGCGAACACCGGGGAGCTGTTTTTT
CASTKLGGGANTGELFF
>NA|TRBJ2-7|TRBV19|few
TGTGCCAGTAGTATTGTGACAGGCGAACGTTTCTCCTACGAGCAGTACTTC
CASSIVTGERFSYEQYF
>TRBD1|TRBJ1-5|TRBV27|NA
TGTGCCAGCAGTTTCCTAACACCACAGGGGCCCTATCAGCCCCAGCATTTT
CASSFLTPQGPYQPQHF
>TRBD1|TRBJ2-5|TRBV11-2|NA
TGTGCCAGCAGCCAAAATACAGGGGGGAGGCTAGAGACCCAGTACTTC
CASSQNTGGRLETQYF
>NA|TRBJ1-5|TRBV18|NA
TGTGCCAGCTCACCACAGGGGAATAGCAATCAGCCCCAGCATTTT
CASSPQGNSNQPQHF
>NA|TRBJ1-1|TRBV20-1|once
TGCAGTGCTAGACGGGACCCGAACACTGAAGCTTTCTTT
CSARRDPNTEAFF
>NA|TRBJ2-5|TRBV12-3/TRBV12-4|few
TGTGCCAGCAGCCCGGGACTCCCAAAAGAGACCCAGTACTTC
CASSPGLPKETQYF
>NA|TRBJ1-1|TRBV7-2|many
TGTGCCAGCAGCTTATTCGCGGGTGAAGCTTTCTTT
CASSLFAGEAFF
>NA|TRBJ1-4|TRBV20-1|many
TGCAGTGCTAGGGATTTGATCCGAGGTTATGAAAAACTGTTTTTT
CSARDLIRGYEKLFF
>NA|TRBJ2-1|TRBV7-3|NA
TGTGCCAGCAGCTCCAGTGAGTACAATGAGCAGTTCTTC
CASSSSEYNEQFF
>NA|TRBJ2-3|TRBV30|few
TGTGCCTGGAGTGTTTCGGGGCCCGACACAGATACGCAGTATTTT
CAWSVSGPDTDTQYF
>TRBD2|TRBJ2-5|TRBV12-3/TRBV12-4|few
TGTGCCAGCACCACCGGGCTAGCGGGGGGGCAAGAGACCCAGTACTTC
CASTTGLAGGQETQYF
>NA|TRBJ2-2|TRBV5-1|NA
TGCGCCAGCAGCTTGGCGAGCAGCACCGGGGAGCTGTTTTTT
CASSLASSTGELFF
>NA|TRBJ2-3|TRBV6-1|few
TGTGCCAGCAGTTTAGATTGGGGCACGCAGTATTTT
CASSLDWGTQYF
>NA|TRBJ1-5|TRBV7-9|many
TGTGCCAGCAGCTTAGTTGGGGATAGCAATCAGCCCCAGCATTTT
CASSLVGDSNQPQHF
>NA|TRBJ1-4|TRBV7-2|few
TGTGCCAGCAGCTTAGGTGCAAGGAATAATGAAAAACTGTTTTTT
CASSLGARNNEKLFF
>NA|TRBJ2-2|TRBV2|NA
TGTGCCAGCAGGCCCTCACTGGGGGAGGAGAACACCGGGGAGCTGTTTTTT
CASRPSLGEENTGELFF
>NA|TRBJ2-7|TRBV19|NA
TGTGCCAGTAGTATCCGGGACGCGGAGGAATACGAGCAGTACTTC
CASSIRDAEEYEQYF
>TRBD2|TRBJ2-5|TRBV5-1|NA
TGCGCCAGCAGCTTGGGGGCCACCGTGGGAGGGGAGACCCAGTACTTC
CASSLGATVGGETQYF
>NA|TRBJ2-5|TRBV12-2|NA
TGTGCAAGTCGCTTAGAAGAACTACCTCCTAGAGGGGAGACCCAGTACTTC
CASRLEELPPRGETQYF
>TRBD2|TRBJ2-1|TRBV29-1|once
TGCAGCGTTATGGGCTTGTTAGCGGGAGGGAACAATGAGCAGTTCTTC
CSVMGLLAGGNNEQFF
>NA|TRBJ2-1|TRBV5-1|many
TGCGCCAGCAGCTTGGTTGGGGAGCCCTACAATGAGCAGTTCTTC
CASSLVGEPYNEQFF
>NA|TRBJ2-2|TRBV29-1|few
TGCAGCGTTGGGCCGCCCGGCGGGGAGCTGTTTTTT
CSVGPPGGELFF
>TRBD1|TRBJ1-6|TRBV19|NA
TGTGCCAGTAGTGGACAGGGAAGTAGCTCCTATAATTCACCCCTCCACTTT
CASSGQGSSSYNSPLHF
>NA|TRBJ2-5|TRBV20-1|NA
TGCAGTGTCGGTGGGGGCTGGGAGACCCAGTACTTC
CSVGGGWETQYF
>NA|TRBJ2-2|TRBV20-1|few
TGCAGTGCTACGGGACACACCCGAACTCCCGGGGAGCTGTTTTTT
CSATGHTRTPGELFF